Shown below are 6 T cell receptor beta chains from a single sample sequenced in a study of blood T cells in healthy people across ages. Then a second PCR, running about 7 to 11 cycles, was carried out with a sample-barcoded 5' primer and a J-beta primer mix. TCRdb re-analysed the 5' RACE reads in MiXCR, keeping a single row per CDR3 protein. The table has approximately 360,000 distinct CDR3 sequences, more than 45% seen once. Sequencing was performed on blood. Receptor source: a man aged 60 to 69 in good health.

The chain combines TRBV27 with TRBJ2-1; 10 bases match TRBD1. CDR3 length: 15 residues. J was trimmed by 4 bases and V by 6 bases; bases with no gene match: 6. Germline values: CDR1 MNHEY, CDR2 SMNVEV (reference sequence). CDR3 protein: CASRTGTGEYNEQFF. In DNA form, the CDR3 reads TGTGCCAGCAGAACCGGGACAGGGGAATACAATGAGCAGTTCTTC.

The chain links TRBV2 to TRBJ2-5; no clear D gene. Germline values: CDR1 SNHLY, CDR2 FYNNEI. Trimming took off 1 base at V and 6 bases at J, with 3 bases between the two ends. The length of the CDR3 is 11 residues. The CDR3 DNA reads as TGTGCCAGCAGTGAAGTAAAGACCCAGTACTTC. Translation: CASSEVKTQYF.

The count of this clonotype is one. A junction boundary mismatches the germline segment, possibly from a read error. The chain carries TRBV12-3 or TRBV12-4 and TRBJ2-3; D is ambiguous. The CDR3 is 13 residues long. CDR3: CASSLDQTSTQYF. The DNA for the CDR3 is TGTGCCAGCAGCTTAGACCAGACCTCTACGCAGTATTTT.

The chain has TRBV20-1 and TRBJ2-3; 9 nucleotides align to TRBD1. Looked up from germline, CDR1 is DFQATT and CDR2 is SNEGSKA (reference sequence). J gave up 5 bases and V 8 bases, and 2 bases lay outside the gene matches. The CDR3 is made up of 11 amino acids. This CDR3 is CSLDRGDTQYF. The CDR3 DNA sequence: TGCAGTCTGGACAGGGGAGATACGCAGTATTTT.

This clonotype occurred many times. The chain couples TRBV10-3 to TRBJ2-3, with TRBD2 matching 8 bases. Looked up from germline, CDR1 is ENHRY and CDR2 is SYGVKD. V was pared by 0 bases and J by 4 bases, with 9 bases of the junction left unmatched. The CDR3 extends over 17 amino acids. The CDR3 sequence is CAISESFGAAGADTQYF. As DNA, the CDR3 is TGTGCCATCAGTGAGTCGTTCGGGGCAGCGGGAGCAGATACGCAGTATTTT.

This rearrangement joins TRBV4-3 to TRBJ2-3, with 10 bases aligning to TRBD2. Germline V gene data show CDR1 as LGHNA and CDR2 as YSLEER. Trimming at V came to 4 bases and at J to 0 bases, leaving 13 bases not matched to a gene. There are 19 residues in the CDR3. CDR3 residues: CASSPWALAGPSSTDTQYF. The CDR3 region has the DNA TGCGCCAGCAGCCCCTGGGCACTAGCGGGGCCATCTAGCACAGATACGCAGTATTTT.